This T cell receptor (beta chain) was sequenced during a study of blood T cell repertoires in COVID-19. Germline CDR1 is SGHRS and CDR2 is YFSETQ. J was trimmed by 6 bases and V by 5 bases; bases with no gene match: 4. This CDR3 is built from 14 residues. The repertoire was sequenced with immunoSEQ multiplex PCR; TCRdb's copy has only in-frame clones and lacks some. The sample lists about 150,000 clones; 70% to 90% were seen once. The sample consisted of peripheral blood. This chain uses TRBV5-1 with TRBJ1-4; 10 positions agree with TRBD1. The source of this sequence is a man in his 70s with acute or convalescent COVID-19. The CDR3 sequence is CASRTGTGDEKLFF. The CDR3 coding sequence is TGCGCCAGCAGAACCGGGACAGGGGATGAAAAACTGTTTTTT.